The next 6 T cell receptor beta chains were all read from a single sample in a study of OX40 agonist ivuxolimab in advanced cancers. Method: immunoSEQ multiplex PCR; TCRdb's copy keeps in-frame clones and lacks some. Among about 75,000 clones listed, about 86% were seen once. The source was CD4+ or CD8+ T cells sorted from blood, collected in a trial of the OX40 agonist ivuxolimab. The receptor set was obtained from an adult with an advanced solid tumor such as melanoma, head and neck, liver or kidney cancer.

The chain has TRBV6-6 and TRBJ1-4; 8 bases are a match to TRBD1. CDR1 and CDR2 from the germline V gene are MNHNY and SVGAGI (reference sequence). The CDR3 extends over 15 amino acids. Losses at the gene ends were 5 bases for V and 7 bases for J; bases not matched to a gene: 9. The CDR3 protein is CASSTQGAVGEKLFF. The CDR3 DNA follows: TGTGCCAGCAGTACCCAGGGGGCAGTGGGTGAAAAACTGTTTTTT.

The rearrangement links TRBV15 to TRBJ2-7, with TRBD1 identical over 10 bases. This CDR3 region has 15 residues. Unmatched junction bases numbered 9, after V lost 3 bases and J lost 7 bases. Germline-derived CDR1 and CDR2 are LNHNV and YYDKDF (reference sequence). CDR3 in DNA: TGTGCCACCAGCAGCTTGGGACAGGGGTTTCGGGAGCAGTACTTC. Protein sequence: CATSSLGQGFREQYF.

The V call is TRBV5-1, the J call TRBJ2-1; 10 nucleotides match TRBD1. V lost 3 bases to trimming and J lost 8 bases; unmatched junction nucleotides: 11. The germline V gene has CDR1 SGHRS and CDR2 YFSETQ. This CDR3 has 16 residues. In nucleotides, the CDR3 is TGCGCCAGCAGCTCCCTCGCCGGGACAGGGGTGCATGAGCAGTTCTTC. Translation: CASSSLAGTGVHEQFF.

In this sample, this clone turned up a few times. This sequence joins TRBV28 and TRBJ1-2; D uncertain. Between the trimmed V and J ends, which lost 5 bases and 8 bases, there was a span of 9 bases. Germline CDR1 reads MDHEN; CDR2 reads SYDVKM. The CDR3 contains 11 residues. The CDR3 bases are TGTGCCAGCAGTGGGCCGTGGGGCTACACCTTC. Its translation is CASSGPWGYTF.

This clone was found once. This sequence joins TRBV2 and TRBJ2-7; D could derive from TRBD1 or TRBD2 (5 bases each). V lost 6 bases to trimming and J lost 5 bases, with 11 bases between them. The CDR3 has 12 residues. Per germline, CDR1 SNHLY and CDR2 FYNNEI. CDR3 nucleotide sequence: TGTGCCAGCAGGGGGTTGGGGGACGAGCAGTACTTC. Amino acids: CASRGLGDEQYF.

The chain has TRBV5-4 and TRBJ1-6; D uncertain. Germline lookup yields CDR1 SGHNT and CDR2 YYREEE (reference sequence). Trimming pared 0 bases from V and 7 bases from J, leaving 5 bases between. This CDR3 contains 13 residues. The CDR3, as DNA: TGTGCCAGCAGCTTGGTTAGGAATTCACCCCTCCACTTT. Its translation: CASSLVRNSPLHF. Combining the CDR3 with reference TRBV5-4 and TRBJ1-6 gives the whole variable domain ETGVTQSPTHLIKTRGQQVTLRCSSQSGHNTVSWYQQALGQGPQFIFQYYREEENGRGNFPPRFSGLQFPNYSSELNVNALELDDSALYLCASSLVRNSPLHFGNGTRLTVT.